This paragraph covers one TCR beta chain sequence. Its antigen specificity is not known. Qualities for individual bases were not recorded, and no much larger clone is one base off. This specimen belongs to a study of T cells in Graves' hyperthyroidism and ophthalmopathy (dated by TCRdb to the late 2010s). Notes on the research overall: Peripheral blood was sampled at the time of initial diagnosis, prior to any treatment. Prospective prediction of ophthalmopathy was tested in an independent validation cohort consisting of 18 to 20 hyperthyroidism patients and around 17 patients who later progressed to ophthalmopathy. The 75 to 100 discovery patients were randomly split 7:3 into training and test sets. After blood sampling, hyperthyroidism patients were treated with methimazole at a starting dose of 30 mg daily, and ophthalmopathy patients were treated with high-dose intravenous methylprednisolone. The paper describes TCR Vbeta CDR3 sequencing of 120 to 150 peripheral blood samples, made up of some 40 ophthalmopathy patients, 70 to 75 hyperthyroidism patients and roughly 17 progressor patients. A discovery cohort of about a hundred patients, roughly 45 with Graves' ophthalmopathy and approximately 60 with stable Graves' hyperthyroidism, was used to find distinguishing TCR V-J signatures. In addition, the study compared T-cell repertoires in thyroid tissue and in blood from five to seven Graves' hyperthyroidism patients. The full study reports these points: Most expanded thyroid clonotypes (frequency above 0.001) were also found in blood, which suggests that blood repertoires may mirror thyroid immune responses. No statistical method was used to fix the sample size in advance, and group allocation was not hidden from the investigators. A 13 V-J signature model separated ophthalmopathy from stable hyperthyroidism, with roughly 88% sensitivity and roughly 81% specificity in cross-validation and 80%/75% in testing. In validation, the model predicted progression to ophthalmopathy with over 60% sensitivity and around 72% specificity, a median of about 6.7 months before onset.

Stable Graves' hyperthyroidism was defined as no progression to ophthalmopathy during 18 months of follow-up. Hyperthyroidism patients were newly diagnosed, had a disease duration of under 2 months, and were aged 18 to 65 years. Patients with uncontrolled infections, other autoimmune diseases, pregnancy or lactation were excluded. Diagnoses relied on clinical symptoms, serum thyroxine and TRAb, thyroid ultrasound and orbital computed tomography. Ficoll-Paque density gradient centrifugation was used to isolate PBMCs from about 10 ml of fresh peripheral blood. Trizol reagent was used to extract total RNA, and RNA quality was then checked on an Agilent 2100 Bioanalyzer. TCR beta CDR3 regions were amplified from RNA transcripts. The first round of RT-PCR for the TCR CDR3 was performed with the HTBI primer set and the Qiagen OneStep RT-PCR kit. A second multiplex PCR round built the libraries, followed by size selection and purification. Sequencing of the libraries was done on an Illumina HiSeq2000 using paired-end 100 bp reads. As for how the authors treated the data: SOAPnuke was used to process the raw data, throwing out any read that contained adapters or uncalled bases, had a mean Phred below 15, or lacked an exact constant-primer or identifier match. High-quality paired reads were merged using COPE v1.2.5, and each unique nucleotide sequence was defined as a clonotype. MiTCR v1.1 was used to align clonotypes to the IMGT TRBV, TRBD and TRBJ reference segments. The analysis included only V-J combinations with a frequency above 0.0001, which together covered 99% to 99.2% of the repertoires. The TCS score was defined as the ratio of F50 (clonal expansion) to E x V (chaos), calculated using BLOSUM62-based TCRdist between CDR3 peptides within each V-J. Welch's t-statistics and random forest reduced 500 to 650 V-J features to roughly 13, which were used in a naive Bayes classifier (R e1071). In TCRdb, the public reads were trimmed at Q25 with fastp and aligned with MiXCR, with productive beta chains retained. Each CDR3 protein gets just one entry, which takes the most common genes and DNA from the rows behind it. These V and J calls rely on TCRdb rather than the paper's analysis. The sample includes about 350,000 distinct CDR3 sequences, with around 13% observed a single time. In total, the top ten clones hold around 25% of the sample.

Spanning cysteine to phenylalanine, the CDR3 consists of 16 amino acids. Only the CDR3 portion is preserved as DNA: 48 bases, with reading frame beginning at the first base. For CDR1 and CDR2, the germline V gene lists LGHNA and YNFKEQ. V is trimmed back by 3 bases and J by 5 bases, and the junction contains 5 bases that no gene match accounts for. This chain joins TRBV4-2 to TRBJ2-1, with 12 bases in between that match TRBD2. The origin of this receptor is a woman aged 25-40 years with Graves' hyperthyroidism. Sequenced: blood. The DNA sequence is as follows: TGTGCCAGCAGCCATCCGACTAGCGGGAGAAACAATGAGCAGTTCTTC. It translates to CASSHPTSGRNNEQFF.